These 23 T cell receptor beta chains came from one sample sequenced in a study of T cells expressing NK-cell markers. From its re-call of the 5' RACE reads, TCRdb lists each CDR3 protein once, without DNA. This sample's clone table lists 150,000 to 180,000 distinct CDR3 sequences. The sequencing sample was made of blood T cells: a sorted CD56 or NKG2C T cell subset, CD4+ or CD8+ T cells, or bulk PBMC T cells (not recorded which). Receptors were obtained from a woman aged 50 to 60 in good health.

The chain carries TRBV20-1 and TRBJ2-7; the TCRdb call, TRBD1, lacks DNA for checking. The CDR3 totals 12 residues. Germline V lookup: CDR1 DFQATT, CDR2 SNEGSKA (reference sequence). CDR3 in amino acids: CSAIETDYEQYF.

The genes are TRBV6-2 or TRBV6-3 and TRBJ1-1; the D call of TRBD1 rests on TCRdb alone, since no DNA is present to check it. The germline V gene has CDR1 MNHEY and CDR2 SVGEGT. The CDR3 has 13 residues. This chain's CDR3 is CASTLRENTEAFF.

The chain employs TRBV6-5 and TRBJ1-4. The CDR3 has 16 residues. Germline lookup yields CDR1 MNHEY and CDR2 SVGAGI. This CDR3 reads CASSYEAAATNEKLFF.

The CDR3 loop reads CASGTGVPGELFF. The V gene is TRBV6-6, the J gene TRBJ2-2; the TCRdb D gene call, TRBD1, has no DNA to confirm it. Germline values: CDR1 MNHNY, CDR2 SVGAGI (reference sequence). The CDR3 covers 13 residues.

V gene TRBV9 combines with J gene TRBJ2-2. The germline V gene encodes CDR1 SGDLS and CDR2 YYNGEE. The CDR3 totals 12 residues. The chain's CDR3 is CASSGITGELFF.

This chain connects TRBV12-5 to TRBJ2-2; TCRdb's assignment of TRBD1 cannot be checked, as there is no DNA. CDR3 length: 15 residues. CDR1 is LGHNT, CDR2 FRNRAP, per germline. CDR3 sequence: CASGPGTGRLRELFF.

CDR3 residues: CASATGLGTDTQYF. The chain links TRBV7-9 to TRBJ2-3. Germline loops: CDR1 SEHNR, CDR2 FQNEAQ (reference sequence). The CDR3 covers 14 residues.

The V call is TRBV12-3 or TRBV12-4, the J call TRBJ2-7. The length of the CDR3 is 12 residues. The CDR3 region is CASSPELYEQYF.

The chain uses TRBV29-1 and TRBJ2-2; checking the TCRdb D call of TRBD2 is not possible without DNA. The CDR3 sequence is 15 residues long. Germline V gene data show CDR1 as SQVTM and CDR2 as ANQGSEA. CDR3 sequence reads: CSVELAGDSTGELFF.

The V call is TRBV2, the J call TRBJ2-1; TCRdb designates TRBD2, a call that cannot be tested without DNA. Germline V gene data show CDR1 as SNHLY and CDR2 as FYNNEI. CDR3 length: 16 residues. The CDR3 is CASSDTGGRALNEQFF.

The rearrangement links TRBV27 to TRBJ1-1; TCRdb indicates TRBD1, and absent DNA this call remains unverified. Germline assignment: CDR1 MNHEY and CDR2 SMNVEV (reference sequence). This CDR3 has 15 residues. The CDR3 loop is CASSFALAPYTEAFF.

This CDR3 is CASSASGTRTDTQYF. V usage is TRBV2 and J usage is TRBJ2-3. The germline gives CDR1 SNHLY, CDR2 FYNNEI. This CDR3 comprises 15 residues.

The chain combines TRBV12-3 or TRBV12-4 with TRBJ2-7; TCRdb designates TRBD1, a call that cannot be tested without DNA. The CDR3 extends over 14 amino acids. CDR3 sequence: CASSPRDRTYEQYF.

This chain links TRBV11-2 with TRBJ1-5; absent DNA, TCRdb's TRBD1 call cannot be checked. The CDR3 extends over 19 amino acids. Looked up from germline, CDR1 is SGHAT and CDR2 is FQNNGV. This CDR3 reads CASSLVGFPGAKFNQPQHF.

This sequence joins TRBV6-2 or TRBV6-3 and TRBJ2-1; with no DNA, the TCRdb D assignment of TRBD2 cannot be verified. This CDR3 has 13 amino acids. In germline, CDR1 is MNHEY, CDR2 SVGEGT. CDR3 sequence reads: CASSYTSGRMEFF.

CDR3 amino acids: CATSDRLTGIGETQYF. The rearrangement links TRBV24-1 to TRBJ2-5; with no DNA, the TCRdb D assignment of TRBD1 cannot be verified. There are 16 residues in the CDR3. Germline lookup yields CDR1 KGHDR and CDR2 SFDVKD.

The chain joins TRBV27 to TRBJ2-1; there is no DNA to check the TCRdb D call of TRBD2. Germline V gene sequence: CDR1 MNHEY, CDR2 SMNVEV (reference sequence). CDR3 length equals 17 residues. The CDR3 here is CASSLAWDGRGRNEQFF.

The genes are TRBV7-6 and TRBJ2-3; TCRdb's D call, TRBD1, is unchecked because there is no DNA. CDR3 size: 16 residues. The V gene's germline CDR1 is SGHVS and CDR2 FNYEAQ. The CDR3 reads CASSPKGVGAGDTQYF.

The rearrangement links TRBV7-2 to TRBJ1-1; without DNA, the TCRdb call of TRBD1 cannot be checked. The germline V gene encodes CDR1 SGHTA and CDR2 FQGNSA. The CDR3 has 13 amino acids. The CDR3 loop is CASSLGQGAEAFF.

V is TRBV29-1 and J is TRBJ2-3; TCRdb calls TRBD2, which cannot be checked without DNA. The germline V gene encodes CDR1 SQVTM and CDR2 ANQGSEA. The length of the CDR3 is 15 residues. This chain's CDR3 is CSVEGPAGGPDTQYF.

The rearrangement uses TRBV7-3 and TRBJ2-1; TCRdb lists TRBD2, though no DNA is available to test this call. This CDR3 has 15 amino acids. CDR1 SGHTA and CDR2 FQGTGA come from the germline V gene. The CDR3 loop reads CASSPGLGVNNEQFF.

The chain employs TRBV10-3 and TRBJ2-2; TCRdb indicates TRBD2, and absent DNA this call remains unverified. Germline V gene sequence: CDR1 ENHRY, CDR2 SYGVKD. This CDR3 spans 17 amino acids. CDR3 sequence: CAISESGLADNTGELFF.

The chain links TRBV11-2 to TRBJ1-4; there is no DNA to check the TCRdb D call of TRBD1. The V gene's germline CDR1 is SGHAT and CDR2 FQNNGV. The CDR3 has 14 amino acids. CDR3 sequence: CASSQRQGGEKLFF.